This T cell receptor beta chain was identified during a study of blood T cell repertoires in COVID-19. Background on the study: The samples span acute and convalescent COVID-19 from the United States, Italy and Spain. PBMCs, B-cell-depleted T cells, or T cells were the source of the cDNA or gDNA that made up the material.

This CDR3 contains 14 residues. The germline gives CDR1 SGHTA, CDR2 FQGNSA. J lost 10 bases, V lost 1 base, and 5 bases had no gene match. Per the original methods: Amplification with reference gene primers provided the estimates of nucleated cell counts. TCRdb's copy holds only in-frame clones and misses some; the assay was immunoSEQ multiplex PCR. That table supplies the V and J calls and clone size; D and trimming were determined from the DNA. Of some 380,000 clones detected, roughly 89% appear once; the ten largest clones hold 6.5% to 7%. Material for sequencing was peripheral blood. The sequence was obtained from a man aged 18-30 years with active or convalescent COVID-19. The gene calls are TRBV7-2 and TRBJ1-4, with 8 bases aligning to TRBD1. In nucleotides, the CDR3 is TGTGCCAGCAGCTTAGGAGGGACAGGCGGAAAACTGTTTTTT. It codes for CASSLGGTGGKLFF.